This T cell receptor (beta chain) comes out of a study of blood T cell repertoires in COVID-19. The CDR3 runs 16 residues. V lost 6 bases and J lost 0; bases outside the gene matches: 4. The germline V gene encodes CDR1 SNHLY and CDR2 FYNNEI. Participant age was about 18 to 89 years, and participants resided in around 24 US areas. Clinical history reported by participants formed the basis on which cohorts were assigned. The repertoire was sequenced with immunoSEQ multiplex PCR; TCRdb's copy has only in-frame clones and lacks some. The sample has approximately 490,000 clones, 80% to 90% seen once; the top ten hold just over 8%.

V usage is TRBV2 and J usage is TRBJ1-3; 11 nucleotides line up with TRBD1. The clonotype was recovered from a woman between 55 and 75 years old who had recovered from COVID-19. The specimen was PBMCs or T cells enriched from blood (not recorded which). CDR3 region: CASSLGTGGSGNTIYF. In DNA, the CDR3 is TGTGCCAGCAGCCTTGGGACAGGGGGCTCTGGAAACACCATATATTTT.